The rows below give T cell receptor beta chains drawn from one sample of a study of blood T cell repertoires in COVID-19. Sequenced by immunoSEQ multiplex PCR; TCRdb stores in-frame clones only, minus some. The sample has a few hundred thousand clones; roughly 90% are singletons. What was sequenced was PBMCs or T cells enriched from blood (not recorded which). The receptor set was obtained from a woman aged 25 to 39 who had recovered from COVID-19. Both conserved end residues are part of each CDR3. D genes are given only for firm matches. For some rows the clone size is stated as once, few or many, or as a class when expanded; others skip it.

TRBV7-9	TRBJ1-1	TRBD1	once	CASSFTTGMSEAFF	TGTGCCAGCAGCTTTACGACAGGGATGAGTGAAGCTTTCTTT
TRBV13	TRBJ2-3	TRBD2	NA	CASSAGGVTDTQYF	TGTGCCAGCAGCGCGGGGGGGGTCACAGATACGCAGTATTTT
TRBV29-1	TRBJ2-3	NA	NA	CSVAPGGTDTQYF	TGCAGCGTAGCCCCCGGGGGCACAGATACGCAGTATTTT
TRBV4-1	TRBJ1-5	NA	NA	CASSQDAGASGPQHF	TGCGCCAGCAGCCAAGACGCAGGGGCCTCTGGGCCCCAGCATTTT
TRBV27	TRBJ2-2	NA	NA	CASSLYTGSGELFF	TGTGCCAGCAGTTTATACACAGGGTCCGGGGAGCTGTTTTTT
TRBV27	TRBJ2-3	TRBD2	NA	CASSSFATSAYTDTQYF	TGTGCCAGCAGTTCCTTCGCGACTAGCGCATACACAGATACGCAGTATTTT
TRBV24-1	TRBJ1-3	NA	NA	CATSDFTGNTIYF	TGTGCCACCAGTGACTTTACTGGAAACACCATATATTTT
TRBV5-1	TRBJ1-1	NA	NA	CASSLSVGSEAFF	TGCGCCAGCAGCTTAAGTGTCGGGTCTGAAGCTTTCTTT
TRBV7-7	TRBJ2-1	NA	once	CASSPDSTPYNEQFF	TGTGCTAGCAGCCCGGACTCCACCCCCTACAATGAGCAGTTCTTC
TRBV27	TRBJ1-4	NA	NA	CASSFLRENEKLFF	TGTGCCAGCAGTTTCTTGAGGGAAAATGAAAAACTGTTTTTT
TRBV7-9	TRBJ2-5	TRBD1	NA	CASSAFLGQEEYQETQYF	TGTGCCAGCAGCGCCTTTTTGGGACAGGAAGAATACCAAGAGACCCAGTACTTC
TRBV6-1	TRBJ1-2	NA	NA	CASSEVRQAGGYTF	TGTGCCAGCAGTGAAGTCCGGCAGGCGGGGGGCTACACCTTC
TRBV27	TRBJ1-4	TRBD1	NA	CASSSPTGAGDEKLFF	TGTGCCAGCAGTTCGCCGACAGGGGCAGGAGATGAAAAACTGTTTTTT
TRBV11-3	TRBJ2-1	NA	NA	CASRSRLGSSYNEQFF	TGTGCCAGCAGGTCCCGACTAGGATCCTCCTACAATGAGCAGTTCTTC
TRBV2	TRBJ2-3	NA	NA	CANRPVGVGTDTQYF	TGTGCCAACCGACCGGTGGGAGTGGGCACAGATACGCAGTATTTT
TRBV21-1	TRBJ2-7	NA	NA	CASRPTRDTYYEQYF	TGTGCCAGCAGGCCAACCCGGGACACATACTACGAGCAGTACTTC
TRBV7-6	TRBJ2-7	TRBD1	few	CASSPPDRGRYEQYF	TGTGCCAGCAGCCCCCCGGACAGGGGAAGATACGAGCAGTACTTC
TRBV11-1	TRBJ1-4	TRBD1	NA	CASSPDRGRSEKLFF	TGTGCCAGCAGCCCCGACAGGGGTCGATCCGAAAAACTGTTTTTT
TRBV19	TRBJ1-5	TRBD1	NA	CASSTGGTGFLQPQHF	TGTGCCAGTAGTACGGGGGGGACAGGGTTCTTGCAGCCCCAGCATTTT
TRBV28	TRBJ1-2	TRBD1	NA	CASSALTRGRAGYTF	TGTGCCAGCAGTGCTTTAACTAGGGGGCGCGCTGGCTACACCTTC
TRBV3-1/TRBV3-2	TRBJ2-2	TRBD2	NA	CASSQNLREANTGELFF	TGTGCCAGCAGCCAAAATTTGCGGGAGGCTAACACCGGGGAGCTGTTTTTT
TRBV3-1/TRBV3-2	TRBJ2-7	TRBD2	NA	CASSLGLAGAYEQYF	TGTGCCAGCAGCCTCGGACTAGCGGGGGCCTACGAGCAGTACTTC
TRBV4-2	TRBJ2-7	NA	NA	CASSQEDGSAYEQYF	TGTGCCAGCAGCCAAGAGGACGGGAGTGCCTACGAGCAGTACTTC
TRBV19	TRBJ2-2	TRBD2	NA	CASKGQGGTGELFF	TGTGCCAGTAAGGGGCAGGGAGGGACCGGGGAGCTGTTTTTT
TRBV25-1	TRBJ1-5	NA	once	CASTGGAGNQPQHF	TGTGCCAGCACGGGGGGGGCTGGCAATCAGCCCCAGCATTTT
TRBV14	TRBJ1-6	NA	NA	CASRLRDNSPLHF	TGTGCCAGCAGATTGAGGGATAATTCACCCCTCCACTTT
TRBV6-5	TRBJ1-2	NA	NA	CASSQREGGDGYTF	TGTGCCAGCAGTCAGAGAGAGGGGGGGGATGGCTACACCTTC
TRBV4-1	TRBJ1-1	NA	NA	CASSQGSQTRTEAFF	TGCGCCAGCAGCCAAGGTTCACAGACCAGGACTGAAGCTTTCTTT
TRBV11-2	TRBJ1-6	TRBD1	NA	CASSSTGTGNSPLHF	TGTGCCAGCAGCTCAACCGGGACAGGGAATTCACCCCTCCACTTT
TRBV29-1	TRBJ1-6	TRBD1	NA	CSVKFSGTGENSPLHF	TGCAGCGTTAAGTTTTCCGGGACAGGGGAAAATTCACCCCTCCACTTT
TRBV10-3	TRBJ1-1	NA	NA	CAISTRGRDTEAFF	TGTGCCATCAGTACAAGGGGTCGTGACACTGAAGCTTTCTTT
TRBV5-1	TRBJ2-5	NA	NA	CASRIRESETQYF	TGCGCCAGCAGAATTAGGGAGTCGGAGACCCAGTACTTC
TRBV18	TRBJ2-1	NA	NA	CASSPLGPGSEQFF	TGTGCCAGCTCACCACTGGGGCCCGGTAGTGAGCAGTTCTTC
TRBV5-4	TRBJ2-2	TRBD2	NA	CASSFIFSGIFFAGELFF	TGTGCCAGCAGCTTTATTTTTAGCGGGATATTCTTCGCCGGGGAGCTGTTTTTT
TRBV5-4	TRBJ2-2	TRBD2	NA	CASSSLAGGPPGELFF	TGTGCCAGCAGCTCCCTAGCGGGGGGCCCGCCCGGGGAGCTGTTTTTT
TRBV10-3	TRBJ1-2	NA	NA	CAIEAGHNGYTF	TGTGCCATCGAGGCAGGGCATAATGGCTACACCTTC
TRBV15	TRBJ2-7	NA	NA	CATSQTEDYEQYF	TGTGCCACCAGCCAGACTGAAGACTACGAGCAGTACTTC
TRBV5-1	TRBJ1-6	NA	NA	CASSPDRGHSAYDPYNSPLHF	TGCGCCAGCAGCCCTGATAGGGGACACTCAGCCTATGACCCCTATAATTCACCCCTCCACTTT
TRBV21-1	TRBJ2-7	NA	NA	CASSTFHEQYF	TGTGCCAGCAGCACTTTCCACGAGCAGTACTTC
TRBV6-5	TRBJ1-1	TRBD1	NA	CASSLQGAWEAFF	TGTGCCAGCAGTCTTCAGGGGGCCTGGGAAGCTTTCTTT
TRBV11-2	TRBJ2-3	TRBD2	NA	CASSSTSGRTRDTQYF	TGTGCCAGCAGCTCCACTAGCGGCAGGACCCGGGATACGCAGTATTTT
TRBV19	TRBJ1-5	TRBD1	few	CASTHRGNQPQHF	TGTGCCAGTACCCACAGGGGTAATCAGCCCCAGCATTTT
TRBV29-1	TRBJ2-7	TRBD1	NA	CSVRKRLDRDYEQYF	TGCAGCGTTCGAAAGCGGCTGGACAGGGACTACGAGCAGTACTTC
TRBV6-2/TRBV6-3	TRBJ1-1	NA	once	CASSYPWTLNTEAFF	TGTGCCAGCAGTTACCCTTGGACACTGAACACTGAAGCTTTCTTT
TRBV12-3/TRBV12-4	TRBJ1-2	NA	NA	CASSLRGYGYTF	TGTGCCAGCAGCCTAAGGGGGTATGGCTACACCTTC
TRBV7-9	TRBJ1-2	NA	NA	CASSPLGGSHGYTF	TGTGCCAGCAGCCCTCTCGGCGGCTCCCACGGCTACACCTTC
TRBV14	TRBJ2-1	NA	NA	CASSQDPNYNEQFF	TGTGCCAGCAGCCAAGACCCCAACTACAATGAGCAGTTCTTC
TRBV6-5	TRBJ1-2	NA	NA	CASMGAGGYTF	TGTGCCAGCATGGGGGCCGGCGGCTACACCTTC
TRBV11-3	TRBJ1-1	NA	NA	CASSLSGATEAFF	TGTGCCAGCAGCTTATCAGGGGCCACTGAAGCTTTCTTT
TRBV7-3	TRBJ2-6	NA	NA	CASTHDGAGANVLTF	TGTGCCAGCACCCACGACGGGGCTGGGGCCAACGTCCTGACTTTC
TRBV6-6	TRBJ2-3	NA	NA	CAVGRAATDTQYF	TGTGCCGTCGGGCGGGCGGCTACAGATACGCAGTATTTT
TRBV6-1	TRBJ1-5	NA	NA	CASSEAQGGQPQHF	TGTGCCAGCAGTGAAGCTCAGGGTGGTCAGCCCCAGCATTTT
TRBV7-8	TRBJ1-2	TRBD1	NA	CASSLVGTGTSYGYTF	TGTGCCAGCAGCTTGGTGGGGACAGGGACGAGCTATGGCTACACCTTC
TRBV29-1	TRBJ1-1	TRBD1	NA	CSGPHTGGHRDTEAFF	TGCAGCGGACCCCACACAGGGGGGCACCGGGACACTGAAGCTTTCTTT
TRBV5-1	TRBJ1-1	NA	NA	CASSLDPGAGTEAFF	TGCGCCAGCAGCTTGGACCCTGGGGCTGGGACTGAAGCTTTCTTT
TRBV29-1	TRBJ1-2	NA	NA	CSVEKRQGYTF	TGCAGCGTTGAAAAGCGGCAAGGCTACACCTTC